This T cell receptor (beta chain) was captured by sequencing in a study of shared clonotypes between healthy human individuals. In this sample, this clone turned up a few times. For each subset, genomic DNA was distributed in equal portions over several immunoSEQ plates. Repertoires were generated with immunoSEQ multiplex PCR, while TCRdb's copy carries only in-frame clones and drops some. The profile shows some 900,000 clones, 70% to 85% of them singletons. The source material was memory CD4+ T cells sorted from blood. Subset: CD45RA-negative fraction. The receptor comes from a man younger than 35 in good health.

Written as DNA, the CDR3 is TGTGCCAGCAGCTTGGCCCGGTCCACTAGCGGGTCAGGAGAGACCCAGTACTTC. Translating gives CASSLARSTSGSGETQYF. This sequence joins TRBV5-4 and TRBJ2-5; TRBD2 matches at 9 bases. The V gene's germline CDR1 is SGHNT and CDR2 YYREEE (reference sequence). V was pared by 0 bases and J by 4 bases, with 13 bases of the junction left unmatched. The CDR3 runs 18 residues.